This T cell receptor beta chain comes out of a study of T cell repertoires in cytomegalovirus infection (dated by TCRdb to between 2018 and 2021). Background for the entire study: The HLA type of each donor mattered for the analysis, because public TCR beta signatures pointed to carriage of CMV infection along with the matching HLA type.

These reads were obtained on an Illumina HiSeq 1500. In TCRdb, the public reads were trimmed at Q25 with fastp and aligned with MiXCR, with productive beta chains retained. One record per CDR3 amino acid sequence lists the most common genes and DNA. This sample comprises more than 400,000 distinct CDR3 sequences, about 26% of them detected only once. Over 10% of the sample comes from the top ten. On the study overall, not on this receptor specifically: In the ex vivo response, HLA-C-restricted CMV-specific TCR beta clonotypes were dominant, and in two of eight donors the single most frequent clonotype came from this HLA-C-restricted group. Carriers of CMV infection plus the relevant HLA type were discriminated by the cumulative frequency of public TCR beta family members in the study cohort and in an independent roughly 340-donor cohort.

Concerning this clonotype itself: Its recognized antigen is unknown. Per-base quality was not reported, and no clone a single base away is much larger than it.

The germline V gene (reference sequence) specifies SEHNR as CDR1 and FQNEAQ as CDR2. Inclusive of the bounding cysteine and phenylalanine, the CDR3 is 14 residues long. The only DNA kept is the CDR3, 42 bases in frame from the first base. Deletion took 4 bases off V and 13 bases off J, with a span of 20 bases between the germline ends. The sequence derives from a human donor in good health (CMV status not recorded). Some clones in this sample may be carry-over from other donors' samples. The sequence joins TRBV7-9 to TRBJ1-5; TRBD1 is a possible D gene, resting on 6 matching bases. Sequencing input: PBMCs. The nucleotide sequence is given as TGTGCCAGCAGCTCCATTGGAGGGGGGGCGACGCAGCATTTT. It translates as CASSSIGGGATQHF.